This TCR beta chain was obtained from a study of PD-1 blockade in classical Hodgkin lymphoma. Only in-frame clones appear in the TCRdb table, and some are missing; sequencing was by immunoSEQ multiplex PCR. This sample carries 96,000 or so clones, around 93% of them seen once, and the ten largest clones take roughly 2%. Time point given: cycle 4 day 1 (C4D1), after five to seven weeks of nivolumab. All the patients suffered relapse after autologous stem cell transplantation, and brentuximab vedotin exposure differed. Germline CDR1 reads SGHTA; CDR2 reads FQGNSA. J was trimmed by 6 bases and V by 5 bases; bases with no gene match: 5. The CDR3 is 13 amino acids. Study conclusions and caveats: Relapsed/refractory patients reportedly had the lowest baseline TCR diversity, below newly diagnosed patients, who were below healthy donors.

Details on this clone: Its specificity is unknown.

Here the sequenced sample was peripheral blood mononuclear cells (PBMCs), taken before the fourth cycle of nivolumab. V and J are TRBV7-2 and TRBJ2-7, with 9 bases identical to TRBD1. This clonotype originated in a human donor with classical Hodgkin lymphoma. CDR3 bases: TGTGCCAGCAGCCCGGACAGGGGAAGCGAGCAGTACTTC. Translating gives CASSPDRGSEQYF.